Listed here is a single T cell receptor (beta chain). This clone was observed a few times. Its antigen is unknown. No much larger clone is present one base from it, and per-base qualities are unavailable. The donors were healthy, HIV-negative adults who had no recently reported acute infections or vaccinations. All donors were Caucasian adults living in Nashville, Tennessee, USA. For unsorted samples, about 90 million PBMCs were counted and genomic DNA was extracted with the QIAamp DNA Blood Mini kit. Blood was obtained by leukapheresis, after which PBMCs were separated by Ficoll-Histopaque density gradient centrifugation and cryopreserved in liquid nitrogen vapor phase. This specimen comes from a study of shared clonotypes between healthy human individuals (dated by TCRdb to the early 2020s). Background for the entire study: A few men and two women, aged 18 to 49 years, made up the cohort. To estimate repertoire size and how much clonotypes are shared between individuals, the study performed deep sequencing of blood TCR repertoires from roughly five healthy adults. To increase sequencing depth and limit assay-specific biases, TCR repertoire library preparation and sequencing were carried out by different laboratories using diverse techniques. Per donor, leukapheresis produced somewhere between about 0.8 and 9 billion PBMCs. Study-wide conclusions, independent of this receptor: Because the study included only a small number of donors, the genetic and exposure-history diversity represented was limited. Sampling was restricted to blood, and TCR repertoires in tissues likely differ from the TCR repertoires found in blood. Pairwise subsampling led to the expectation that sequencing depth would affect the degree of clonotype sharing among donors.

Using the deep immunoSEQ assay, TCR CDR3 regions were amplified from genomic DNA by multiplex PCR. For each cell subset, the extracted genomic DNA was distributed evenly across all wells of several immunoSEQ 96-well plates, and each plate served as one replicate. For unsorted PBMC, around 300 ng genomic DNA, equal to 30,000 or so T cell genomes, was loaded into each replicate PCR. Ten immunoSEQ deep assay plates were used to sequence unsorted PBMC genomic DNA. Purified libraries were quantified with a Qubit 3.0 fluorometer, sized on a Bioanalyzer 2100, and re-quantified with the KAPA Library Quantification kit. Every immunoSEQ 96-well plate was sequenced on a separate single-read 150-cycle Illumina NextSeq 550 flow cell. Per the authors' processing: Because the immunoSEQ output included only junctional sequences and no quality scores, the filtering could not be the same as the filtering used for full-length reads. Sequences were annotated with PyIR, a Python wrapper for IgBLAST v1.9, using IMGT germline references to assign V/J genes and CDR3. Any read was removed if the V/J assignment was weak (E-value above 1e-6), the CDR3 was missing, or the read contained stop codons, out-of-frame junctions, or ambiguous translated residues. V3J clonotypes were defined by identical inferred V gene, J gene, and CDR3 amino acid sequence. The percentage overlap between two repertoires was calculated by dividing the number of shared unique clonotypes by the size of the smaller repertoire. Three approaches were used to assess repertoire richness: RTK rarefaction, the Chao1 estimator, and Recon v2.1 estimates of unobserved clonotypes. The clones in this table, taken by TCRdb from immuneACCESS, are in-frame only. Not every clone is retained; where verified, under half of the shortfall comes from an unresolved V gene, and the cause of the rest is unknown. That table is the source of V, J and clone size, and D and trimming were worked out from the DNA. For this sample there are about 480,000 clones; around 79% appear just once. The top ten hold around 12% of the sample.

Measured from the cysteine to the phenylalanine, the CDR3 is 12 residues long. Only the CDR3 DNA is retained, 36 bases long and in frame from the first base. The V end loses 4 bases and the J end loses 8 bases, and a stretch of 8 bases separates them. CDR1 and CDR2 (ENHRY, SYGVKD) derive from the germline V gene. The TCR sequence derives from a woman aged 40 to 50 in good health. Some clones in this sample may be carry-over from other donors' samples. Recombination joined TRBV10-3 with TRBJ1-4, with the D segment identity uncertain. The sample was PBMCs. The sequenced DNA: TGTGCCATCAGTGTCACGGGGGAAAAACTGTTTTTT. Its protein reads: CAISVTGEKLFF.